This T cell receptor (beta chain) was profiled in a study of early stage breast cancer tumors. Study as a whole: Most invasive tumors, about 75% of the 16, were ER+/PR+/HER2-. General study points: In about 85% of the 16 patients, blood comparison separated tumor from normal breast.

Each tumor contributed about 20-50 mg of diced tissue. Assay used: immunoSEQ multiplex PCR; TCRdb lists only in-frame clones, some missing. The sample has some 24,000 clones; about 70% are singletons. The CDR3 loop spans 12 amino acids. Between the trimmed V and J ends, which lost 4 bases and 7 bases, there was a span of 10 bases. CDR1 is SGHTA and CDR2 is FQGNSA in the germline V gene. As to this clone: Its antigen is still unknown.

The chain links TRBV7-2 to TRBJ1-2; D might be TRBD1 (6 bases). The sequenced sample was breast tumor tissue. The clonotype comes from a person in their 60s with breast cancer. The DNA for the CDR3 is TGTGCCAGCAGCTCCCGGACAGTTGGCTACACCTTC. It is translated as CASSSRTVGYTF. Filled out from reference TRBV7-2 and TRBJ1-2, the complete variable domain reads GAGVSQSPSNKVTEKGKDVELRCDPISGHTALYWYRQSLGQGLEFLIYFQGNSAPDKSGLPSDRFSAERTGGSVSTLTIQRTQQEDSAVYLCASSSRTVGYTFGSGTRLTVV.